The T cell receptor beta chain described here comes from a study of blood T cell repertoires in COVID-19. Study at large: There were acute and convalescent COVID-19 samples, and they came from the United States, Italy and Spain. T cells, B-cell-depleted T cells, or PBMCs provided the cDNA or gDNA that served as material.

Authors' processing steps: Reference gene primer amplification in the assay estimated nucleated cell counts. Only in-frame clones appear in the TCRdb table, and some are missing; sequencing was by immunoSEQ multiplex PCR. Clone size and the V and J calls come from that table; the DNA yielded D and trimming. Of about half a million clones in the sample, roughly 88% are singletons; the top ten hold under 4%. The V segment lost 7 bases and the J segment 0 bases; nucleotides outside the gene matches: 9. This CDR3 spans 16 amino acids. In germline, CDR1 is LNHDA, CDR2 SQIVND (reference sequence). The specimen was peripheral blood. The source is a human donor in a cohort sampled during active COVID-19. The chain is built from TRBV19 and TRBJ1-3, with 7 bases that match TRBD1. CDR3 DNA: TGTGCCAGTAACAGGGGATCGGCACTCTCTGGAAACACCATATATTTT. Translation: CASNRGSALSGNTIYF.